This TCR beta chain is from a study of CXCR3-negative and CXCR3-positive naive CD8 T cells. General study points: TRB CDR3 hydrophobicity was greater in CXCR3-positive naive cells than in CXCR3-negative naive cells.

The CDR3 is made up of 15 amino acids. The germline gives CDR1 DFQATT, CDR2 SNEGSKA (reference sequence). In the case of this clonotype: Its cognate antigen is unknown.

Libraries of TRB cDNA were made by 5' RACE and carried UMIs. TCRdb reanalyzed the 5' RACE reads, giving one entry per CDR3 protein sequence and no DNA. The sample has around 63,000 distinct CDR3 sequences. Specimen: naive CXCR3+ CD8+ T cells from blood. Subset specified: CD45RO-CCR7+CD27+CD95- naive CD8+ T cells expressing CXCR3 (TNR3+). The receptor's source is a human donor in good health. Some clones in this sample may be carry-over from other donors' samples. The chain has TRBV20-1 and TRBJ2-7; the TRBD1 assignment by TCRdb is unverifiable without DNA. This CDR3 reads CSARGQGGSSYEQYF.